Listed below are T cell receptor beta chains from one sample, sequenced in a study of Graves' ophthalmopathy and Graves' hyperthyroidism. Via MiXCR, TCRdb re-called the multiplex PCR reads, giving one row per CDR3 protein. The sample yields 450,000 or so distinct CDR3 sequences, 14% seen once. The sample comprised blood. The receptors were sampled from a woman in her thirties with Graves' ophthalmopathy. CDR3s include the opening cysteine and the closing phenylalanine or tryptophan. The D gene is left open where the match is weak. Expanded clones are given a class, and other clones once, few, many or no size at all.

v_call	d_call	j_call	clone_size	cdr3_aa	cdr3_nt
TRBV5-1	.	TRBJ2-2	many	CASSLGYFANTGELFF	TGCGCCAGCAGCTTGGGGTACTTCGCGAACACCGGGGAGCTGTTTTTT
TRBV19	.	TRBJ1-5	many	CASSEVFWNQPQHF	TGTGCCAGTAGTGAGGTCTTCTGGAATCAGCCCCAGCATTTT
TRBV5-1	TRBD2	TRBJ2-2	many	CASSPRASGRANTGELFF	TGCGCCAGCAGCCCGCGGGCTAGCGGGAGGGCCAACACCGGGGAGCTGTTTTTT
TRBV7-2	.	TRBJ1-2	many	CASSLEAGFGYTF	TGTGCCAGCAGCTTAGAAGCAGGGTTCGGCTACACCTTC
TRBV5-1	.	TRBJ1-1	.	CASSWTGGPDTEAFF	TGCGCCAGCAGCTGGACGGGAGGTCCTGACACTGAAGCTTTCTTT
TRBV12-3/TRBV12-4	.	TRBJ2-7	many	CASSLPEFGYEQYF	TGTGCCAGCAGTTTACCGGAGTTCGGCTACGAGCAGTACTTC
TRBV7-8	TRBD2	TRBJ2-5	once	CASSLAGSILAVTEETQYF	TGTGCCAGCAGCTTAGCGGGAAGTATACTAGCGGTTACCGAAGAGACCCAGTACTTC
TRBV11-2	TRBD1	TRBJ2-5	many	CASSLEYGTGVQETQYF	TGTGCCAGCAGCTTAGAATATGGGACAGGGGTTCAAGAGACCCAGTACTTC
TRBV3-1	TRBD2	TRBJ2-5	.	CASSQNTGTSAYSAETQYF	TGTGCCAGCAGCCAAAATACCGGGACTAGCGCCTACTCTGCAGAGACCCAGTACTTC
TRBV7-9	.	TRBJ1-2	many	CASSLWFRDTDYGYTF	TGTGCCAGCAGCTTATGGTTCCGAGACACGGATTATGGCTACACCTTC
TRBV7-2	.	TRBJ2-7	.	CASSLVFTSYEQYF	TGTGCCAGCAGCTTAGTTTTCACATCCTACGAGCAGTACTTC